This is a list of T cell receptor beta chains from one sample in a study of response to subunit inactivated influenza vaccine. TCRdb processed the RT-PCR reads anew with MiXCR; each CDR3 protein has one entry. The sample includes a few hundred thousand distinct CDR3 sequences, roughly a fifth of them seen just once. The sample in question was PBMCs from blood, obtained less than 22 months after vaccination. The receptors were gathered from a man aged 50-75 years who received an inactivated influenza vaccine. Each CDR3 is given with its conserved first and last residue. A D gene is named only where the DNA matches it firmly. The size entry is marked missing in some rows and otherwise reads once, few, many or a size class.

D	V	size	length	J	CDR3	DNA
.	TRBV27	.	14	TRBJ2-7	CASSLNPHVDEQYF	TGTGCCAGCAGTCTTAATCCCCATGTCGACGAGCAGTACTTC
TRBD1	TRBV4-3	.	16	TRBJ1-1	CASSQGTGRMNTEAFF	TGCGCCAGCAGCCAAGGGACAGGACGGATGAACACTGAAGCTTTCTTT
.	TRBV14	.	16	TRBJ1-4	CASSLGQLTTNEKLFF	TGTGCCAGCAGCCTAGGACAGCTTACAACTAATGAAAAACTGTTTTTT
.	TRBV6-5	.	13	TRBJ2-1	CASSYGTHNEQFF	TGTGCCAGCAGTTACGGGACTCACAATGAGCAGTTCTTC
.	TRBV5-5	few	15	TRBJ2-3	CASSLEGRLTDTQYF	TGTGCCAGCAGCTTGGAAGGCCGACTCACAGATACGCAGTATTTT
TRBD1	TRBV6-1	many	14	TRBJ1-2	CASSGRGQYYGYTF	TGTGCCAGCAGTGGCAGGGGGCAGTACTATGGCTACACCTTC
TRBD2	TRBV27	many	18	TRBJ2-1	CASSSLAGLAGDDNEQFF	TGTGCCAGCAGTTCCCTAGCGGGACTAGCGGGAGACGATAATGAGCAGTTCTTC
TRBD1	TRBV4-1	few	17	TRBJ2-4	CASSQGPPTGGKNIQYF	TGCGCCAGCAGCCAAGGACCCCCGACAGGGGGCAAAAACATTCAGTACTTC
.	TRBV7-2	.	12	TRBJ2-1	CASSPHYDEQFF	TGTGCCAGCAGCCCTCACTACGATGAGCAGTTCTTC
TRBD2	TRBV29-1	few	13	TRBJ2-1	CSVEAGGLNEQFF	TGCAGCGTTGAAGCGGGGGGGTTGAATGAGCAGTTCTTC